This section outlines one T cell receptor beta chain sequence together with its context. The sample originates from a study of blood T cell repertoires in COVID-19. At the level of the study: Both acute and convalescent COVID-19 samples were obtained from the United States, Italy and Spain. Nucleic acid was either cDNA or gDNA, and it came from T cells, B-cell-depleted T cells, or PBMCs.

The CDR3 extends over 17 amino acids. Trimming removed 3 bases from V and 5 bases from J, with 23 bases in between. Germline V CDR1 and CDR2: MGHRA, YSYEKL. The authors' processing: Counts of nucleated cells, estimated from reference gene primer amplification, were obtained. Produced via immunoSEQ multiplex PCR; TCRdb's table is partial and in-frame only. The V and J calls and clone size come from that table; D and trimming were worked out from the DNA. Of a few hundred thousand clones in the sample, 89% were seen once. The chain carries TRBV4-1 and TRBJ2-7; tentative D call: TRBD1 (6 bases). The sequenced material came from peripheral blood. This sequence was found in a middle-aged woman who had recovered from COVID-19. The CDR3 region is CASSQLHLVQGRNEQYF. The CDR3 nucleotides are TGCGCCAGCAGCCAGCTACATCTGGTGCAGGGGAGAAACGAGCAGTACTTC.